Included here is one TCR beta chain sequence, with context. This specimen comes from a study of T cell changes during pregnancy in multiple sclerosis. The table came from immunoSEQ multiplex PCR; TCRdb's copy has only in-frame clones and leaves some out. The sample holds 40,000 to 45,000 clones, approximately 92% seen once. The receptor comes from a female donor with multiple sclerosis, enrolled in a pregnancy study. Sequencing was done on a sample of peripheral blood.

CDR3 sequence (DNA): TGTGCCAGCAGCTTAGCAAGAGGCTCCTACAATGAGCAGTTCTTC. Protein sequence: CASSLARGSYNEQFF. This chain joins TRBV13 and TRBJ2-1; no definite D call. Germline lookup yields CDR1 PRHDT and CDR2 FYEKMQ (reference sequence). The V gene lost 1 base and the J gene lost 0 bases, with 7 bases spanning the gap. The length of the CDR3 is 15 residues.